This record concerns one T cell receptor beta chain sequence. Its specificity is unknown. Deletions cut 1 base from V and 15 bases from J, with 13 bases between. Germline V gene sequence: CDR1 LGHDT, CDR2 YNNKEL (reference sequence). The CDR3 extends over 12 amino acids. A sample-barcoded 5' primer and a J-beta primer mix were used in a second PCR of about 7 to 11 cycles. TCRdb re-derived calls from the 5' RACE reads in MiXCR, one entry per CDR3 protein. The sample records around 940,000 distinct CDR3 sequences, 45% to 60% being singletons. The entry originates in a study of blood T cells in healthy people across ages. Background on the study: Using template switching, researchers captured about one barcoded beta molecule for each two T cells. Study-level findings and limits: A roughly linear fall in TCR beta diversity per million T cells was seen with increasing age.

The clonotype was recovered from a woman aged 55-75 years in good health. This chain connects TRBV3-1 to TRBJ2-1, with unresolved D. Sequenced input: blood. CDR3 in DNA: TGTGCCAGCAGCCAAGCGGACGCCCGCTGGTTCTTC. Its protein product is CASSQADARWFF.